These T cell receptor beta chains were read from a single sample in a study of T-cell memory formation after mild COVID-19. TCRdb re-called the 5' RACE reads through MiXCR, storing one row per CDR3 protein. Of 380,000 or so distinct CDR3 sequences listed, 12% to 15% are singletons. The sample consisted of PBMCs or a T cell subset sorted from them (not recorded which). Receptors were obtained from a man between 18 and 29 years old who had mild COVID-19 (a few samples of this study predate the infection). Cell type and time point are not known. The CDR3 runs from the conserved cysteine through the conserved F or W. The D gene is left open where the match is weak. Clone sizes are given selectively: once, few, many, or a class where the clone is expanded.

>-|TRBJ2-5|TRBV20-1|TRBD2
CSARPGSGGAETQYF
TGCAGTGCTAGGCCAGGTAGCGGGGGAGCGGAGACCCAGTACTTC
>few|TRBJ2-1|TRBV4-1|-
CASSQVARVAVVYNEQFF
TGCGCCAGCAGCCAAGTGGCTCGGGTGGCGGTAGTCTACAATGAGCAGTTCTTC
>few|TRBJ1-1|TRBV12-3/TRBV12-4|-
CASSLALSREAFF
TGTGCCAGCAGTTTAGCGCTTAGTCGTGAAGCTTTCTTT
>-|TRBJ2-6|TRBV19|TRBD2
CASSWGGAGANVLTF
TGTGCCAGTAGCTGGGGAGGGGCCGGGGCCAACGTCCTGACTTTC
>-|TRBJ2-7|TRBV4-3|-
CASSQATGRYEQYF
TGCGCCAGCAGCCAAGCGACAGGAAGATACGAGCAGTACTTC
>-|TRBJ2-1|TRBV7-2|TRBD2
CASSRVVSGGPEQFF
TGTGCCAGCAGCCGGGTAGTGAGCGGGGGGCCCGAGCAGTTCTTC
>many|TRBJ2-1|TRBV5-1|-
CASSFGGEDNEQFF
TGCGCCAGCAGCTTCGGCGGGGAAGACAATGAGCAGTTCTTC
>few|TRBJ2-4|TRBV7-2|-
CASSLGRGGIQYF
TGTGCCAGCAGCTTGGGAAGGGGAGGCATTCAGTACTTC
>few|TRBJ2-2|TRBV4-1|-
CASSQLGVNTGELFF
TGCGCCAGCAGTCAGTTGGGGGTTAACACCGGGGAGCTGTTTTTT
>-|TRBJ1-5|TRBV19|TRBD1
CASSLRPGQGGQPQHF
TGTGCCAGTAGTTTACGACCGGGACAGGGTGGTCAGCCCCAGCATTTT
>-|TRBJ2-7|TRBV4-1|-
CASSQGSGGPSYEQYF
TGCGCCAGCAGCCAAGGGTCCGGCGGACCCTCCTACGAGCAGTACTTC
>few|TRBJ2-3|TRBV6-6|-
CASSSGDTGPGTQYF
TGTGCCAGCAGCTCCGGGGACACAGGTCCCGGTACGCAGTATTTT
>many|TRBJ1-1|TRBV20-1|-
CSARVRVSSGGEAFF
TGCAGTGCTAGAGTCAGGGTTAGTTCTGGTGGTGAAGCTTTCTTT
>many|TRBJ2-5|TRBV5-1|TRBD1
CASSPPGTGGETQYF
TGCGCCAGCAGCCCCCCCGGGACAGGGGGAGAGACCCAGTACTTC
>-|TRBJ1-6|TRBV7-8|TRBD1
CASSLQGQLNSPLHF
TGTGCCAGCAGCCTCCAGGGACAGCTGAATTCACCCCTCCACTTT
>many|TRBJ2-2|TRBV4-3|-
CASSQDPTGTGELFF
TGCGCCAGCAGCCAAGACCCAACAGGGACCGGGGAGCTGTTTTTT
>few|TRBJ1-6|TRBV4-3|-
CASSQGAALINSPLHF
TGCGCCAGCAGCCAAGGGGCGGCTCTCATTAATTCACCCCTCCACTTT
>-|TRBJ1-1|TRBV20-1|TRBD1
CSARGGAGVDTEAFF
TGCAGTGCCAGAGGGGGCGCGGGGGTGGACACTGAAGCTTTCTTT
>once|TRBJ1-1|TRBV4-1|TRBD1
CASSHRQGMGDTEAFF
TGCGCCAGCAGCCACAGACAGGGTATGGGGGACACTGAAGCTTTCTTT
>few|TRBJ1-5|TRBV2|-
CASSDIGMDQPQHF
TGTGCCAGCAGTGACATAGGGATGGATCAGCCCCAGCATTTT
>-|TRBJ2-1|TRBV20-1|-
CSARGLQSSYNEQFF
TGCAGTGCTAGAGGACTCCAGAGCTCCTACAATGAGCAGTTCTTC
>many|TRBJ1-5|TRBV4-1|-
CASSHRTVSNQPQHF
TGCGCCAGCAGCCATCGGACAGTGAGCAATCAGCCCCAGCATTTT
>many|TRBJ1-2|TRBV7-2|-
CASSLVLSPVGSNYGYTF
TGTGCCAGCAGCTTAGTTTTATCCCCAGTGGGGTCAAACTATGGCTACACCTTC
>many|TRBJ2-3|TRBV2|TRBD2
CASSESPSGGAYTQYF
TGTGCCAGCAGTGAATCCCCCAGCGGGGGGGCGTATACGCAGTATTTT
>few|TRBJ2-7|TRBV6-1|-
CASWDGYEQYF
TGTGCCAGCTGGGATGGCTACGAGCAGTACTTC
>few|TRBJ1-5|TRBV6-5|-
CASSYSGHQPQHF
TGTGCCAGCAGTTACTCGGGGCATCAGCCCCAGCATTTT
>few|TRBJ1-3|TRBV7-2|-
CASRGPWAGTIYF
TGTGCCAGCAGAGGTCCCTGGGCGGGCACCATATATTTT
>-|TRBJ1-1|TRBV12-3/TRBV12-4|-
CASSGTPKREAFF
TGTGCCAGCAGCGGGACTCCGAAGCGTGAAGCTTTCTTT
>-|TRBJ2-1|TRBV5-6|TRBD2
CASSFQQSLREEQFF
TGTGCCAGCAGCTTCCAGCAGTCTCTGCGGGAGGAGCAGTTCTTC
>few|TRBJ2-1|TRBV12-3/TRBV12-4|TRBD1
CASIKPGQGALSYNEQFF
TGTGCCAGCATCAAACCGGGACAGGGGGCTCTCTCCTACAATGAGCAGTTCTTC
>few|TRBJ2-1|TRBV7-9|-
CASSSAAGQRTYNEQFF
TGTGCCAGCAGCTCGGCTGCGGGACAGAGAACGTACAATGAGCAGTTCTTC
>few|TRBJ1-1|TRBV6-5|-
CASSYYGGMNTEAFF
TGTGCCAGCAGTTATTACGGGGGTATGAACACTGAAGCTTTCTTT
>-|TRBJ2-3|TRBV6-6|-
CASSYPPGATDTQYF
TGTGCCAGCAGTTACCCTCCAGGGGCAACAGATACGCAGTATTTT
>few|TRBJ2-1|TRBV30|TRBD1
CAWRQQGQSYNEQFF
TGTGCCTGGAGGCAACAGGGGCAAAGCTACAATGAGCAGTTCTTC
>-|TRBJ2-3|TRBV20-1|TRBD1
CSARRPRDRDVDTQYF
TGCAGTGCTAGGCGGCCCCGGGACAGGGATGTGGATACGCAGTATTTT